Listed below are T cell receptor beta chains from one sample, sequenced in a study of radiation and T cells in renal cell carcinoma. Here immunoSEQ multiplex PCR was the method, and the copy in TCRdb shows in-frame clones only, minus some. Of 40,000 to 60,000 clones in the sample, around 83% were seen once. This material consisted of blood, taken from a patient whose treatment included radiotherapy and nephrectomy. These receptor sequences come from a woman in her sixties or seventies with renal cell carcinoma. Each CDR3 is given with its conserved first and last residue. Fields, in order: clone size, V gene, J gene, CDR3 protein. Clone sizes are given selectively: once, few, many, or a class where the clone is expanded.

>.|TRBV15|TRBJ1-4
CATMDSGEKLFF
>once|TRBV7-3|TRBJ1-2
CASSLGGSYGYTF
>medium-sized|TRBV21-1|TRBJ2-1
CANFPGEQFF
>.|TRBV2|TRBJ1-6
CASSLRDRSNSPLHF
>.|TRBV27|TRBJ1-4
CATRRGVAEKLFF
>few|TRBV29-1|TRBJ1-1
CSVVGHMNTEAFF
>once|TRBV5-1|TRBJ2-1
CASSLAFLASRNYNEQFF
>.|TRBV6-1|TRBJ2-1
CASSEFLGGVNEQFF
>.|TRBV6-1|TRBJ1-5
CASSIQGYSNQPQHF
>.|TRBV25-1|TRBJ1-3
CASSFSRATGNTIYF
>.|TRBV2|TRBJ1-1
CASSETGYTEAFF
>.|TRBV15|TRBJ1-4
CATSRGKQNNEKLFF
>few|TRBV19|TRBJ1-4
CASSPHRAEKLFF
>.|TRBV4-1|TRBJ1-2
CASSQVRIGIRNYGYTF
>few|TRBV9|TRBJ1-1
CASSVDGLTEAFF
>once|TRBV29-1|TRBJ2-1
CSVVPIPGLAKREGYNEQFF